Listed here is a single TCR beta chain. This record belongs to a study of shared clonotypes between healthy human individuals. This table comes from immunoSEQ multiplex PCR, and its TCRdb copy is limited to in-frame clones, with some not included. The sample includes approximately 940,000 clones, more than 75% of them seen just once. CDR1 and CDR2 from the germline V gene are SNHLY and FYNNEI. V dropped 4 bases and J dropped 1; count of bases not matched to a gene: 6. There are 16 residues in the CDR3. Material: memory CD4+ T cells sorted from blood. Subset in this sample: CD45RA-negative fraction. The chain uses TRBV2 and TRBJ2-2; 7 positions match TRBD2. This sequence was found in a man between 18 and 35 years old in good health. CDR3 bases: TGTGCCAGCAGTGTCGGGGTAGCGGGGAACACCGGGGAGCTGTTTTTT. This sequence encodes CASSVGVAGNTGELFF.